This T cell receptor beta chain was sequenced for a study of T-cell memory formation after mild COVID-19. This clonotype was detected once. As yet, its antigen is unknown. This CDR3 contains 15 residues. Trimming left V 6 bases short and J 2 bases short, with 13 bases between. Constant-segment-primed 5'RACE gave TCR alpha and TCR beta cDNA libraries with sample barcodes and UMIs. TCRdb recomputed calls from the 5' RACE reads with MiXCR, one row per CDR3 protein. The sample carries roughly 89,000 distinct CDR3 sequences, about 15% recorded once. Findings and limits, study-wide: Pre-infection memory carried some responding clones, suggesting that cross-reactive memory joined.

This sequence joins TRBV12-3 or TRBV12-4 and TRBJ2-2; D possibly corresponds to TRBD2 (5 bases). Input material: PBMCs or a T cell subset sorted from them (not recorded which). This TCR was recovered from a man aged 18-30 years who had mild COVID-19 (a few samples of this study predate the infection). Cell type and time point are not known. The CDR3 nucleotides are TGTGCCAGCAGCATCACCGGGATCAACACCGGGGAGCTGTTTTTT. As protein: CASSITGINTGELFF.